The 27 T cell receptor beta chains listed next were all sequenced from one sample in a study of tumor and adjacent non-tumor tissue in lung cancer. This sample's RNA came from whole unsorted tissue. A modified ARM-PCR protocol with three rounds of nested PCR amplified TCRbeta. Via MiXCR, TCRdb re-called the multiplex PCR reads, giving one row per CDR3 protein. The table records about 110,000 distinct CDR3 sequences, 84% of them present only once. Sample: lung tumor tissue. The receptors shown here come from a man aged 65 to 79 with non-small cell lung cancer.

In regard to this clonotype: Since no conserved phenylalanine or tryptophan closes the CDR3, a read error is the likely cause. The CDR3 DNA reads TGTGCCTGGAGTGTACTAGCGGGAGGGACCCGTACCCGGGAGCTGTTTTCT. Its translation is CAWSVLAGGTRTRELFS. This chain connects TRBV30 to TRBJ2-2; TRBD2 matches at 13 bases. This CDR3 spans 17 amino acids. V was clipped by 0 bases and J by 9 bases; unmatched bases: 10. The germline V gene encodes CDR1 GTSNPN and CDR2 SVGIG (reference sequence).

This clonotype is a singleton in its sample. An end of the junction differs from the germline gene, which may be a read error. The chain carries TRBV29-1 and TRBJ2-1, with 7 bases aligning to TRBD2. The CDR3 extends over 13 amino acids. Germline assignment: CDR1 SQVTM and CDR2 ANQGSEA. In DNA form, the CDR3 reads TGCAGCGTGACGGGAGGCGACTACAATGAACAGTTCTTC. Translating it yields CSVTGGDYNEQFF.

This clonotype was found a few times. The chain uses TRBV14 and TRBJ2-1; 9 bases match TRBD2. This CDR3 contains 13 residues. V gave up 1 base and J gave up 9 bases; unmatched junction bases: 1. Looked up from germline, CDR1 is SGHDN and CDR2 is FVKESK. The CDR3 protein is CASSQVREGEQFF. The CDR3, as DNA: TGTGCCAGCAGCCAAGTGCGGGAGGGTGAGCAGTTCTTC. Full variable domain (rest looked up from reference TRBV14 and TRBJ2-1): EAGVTQFPSHSVIEKGQTVTLRCDPISGHDNLYWYRRVMGKEIKFLLHFVKESKQDESGMPNNRFLAERTGGTYSTLKVQPAELEDSGVYFCASSQVREGEQFFGPGTRLTVL.

The J gene is TRBJ2-5, the V gene TRBV30; 12 positions match TRBD1. V gave up 5 bases and J gave up 5 bases; unmatched junction bases: 9. CDR3 length equals 15 residues. Germline loops: CDR1 GTSNPN, CDR2 SVGIG (reference sequence). CDR3 loop: CAWRNRDRGLETQYF. Written as DNA, the CDR3 is TGTGCCTGGCGTAACCGGGACAGGGGGCTGGAGACCCAGTACTTC.

The genes are TRBV12-5 and TRBJ1-5; possible D gene TRBD1, 5 bases. The CDR3 totals 13 residues. The ends were cut back, 11 bases at V and 6 bases at J, with 17 bases in the middle. Germline values: CDR1 LGHNT, CDR2 FRNRAP. DNA for the CDR3: TGTGCTTGTTGTTTTGACAGAAGTCAGCCCCAGCATTTT. Translation gives CACCFDRSQPQHF.

As to this clonotype: The junction shows a germline mismatch at one end, possibly a read error. This chain joins TRBV10-1 and TRBJ2-2, with D perhaps TRBD2 (6 bases). CDR1 and CDR2 from the germline V gene are WNHNN and SYGVQD (reference sequence). The CDR3 sequence is 15 residues long. Here the CDR3 DNA reads TGCGCCAGCAGTGTAGGGAGGTCGAACGCCGGGGAGCTGTTCTTT. Translated: CASSVGRSNAGELFF.

Turning to this clonotype: At one end, the junction sequence differs from germline, possibly due to a read error. This rearrangement joins TRBV5-5 to TRBJ1-1; 8 bases align to TRBD1. The CDR3 has 14 residues. Per the germline V gene, CDR1 is SGHKS and CDR2 is YYEKEE (reference sequence). The DNA of the CDR3 is TGCGCCAGCACGGGACAGGTCTGGGGCATTGAAGCTTTCTTT. Its protein product is CASTGQVWGIEAFF.

Note on this clonotype: The final CDR3 position lacks the conserved phenylalanine or tryptophan, pointing to a likely read error. J is TRBJ2-4 and V is TRBV6-6; TRBD2 agrees at 7 bases. The CDR3 length is 12 residues. Per the germline V gene, CDR1 is MNHNY and CDR2 is SVGAGI (reference sequence). Written as DNA, the CDR3 is TGTTCCAGCAGAGGGACTAAAAACAGTCAGTACGTC. Amino acids: CSSRGTKNSQYV.

This clonotype came up many times. The rearrangement uses TRBV12-3 or TRBV12-4 and TRBJ2-5, with D maybe TRBD2 (5 bases). The CDR3 runs 12 residues. Trimming cost V 6 bases and J 5 bases, with 10 bases left between them. The CDR3 coding sequence is TGTGCCAGCAGCCTGACGGGGGAGACCCAGTACTTC. Translating gives CASSLTGETQYF.

On this clonotype itself: With a much larger clone just one base away, this may be a read error. The V call is TRBV6-5, the J call TRBJ1-1; D is unresolved. Trimming cost V 0 bases and J 6 bases, with 11 bases left between them. From germline, CDR1 is MNHEY and CDR2 SVGAGI. The CDR3 sequence is 14 residues long. The CDR3 region is CASSYSWGGSEAFF. In DNA, the CDR3 is TGTGCCAGCAGTTACTCCTGGGGAGGCTCTGAAGCTTTCTTT.

As for this clonotype: The junction and the germline gene differ at one end; a read error may be behind it. The J gene is TRBJ1-2, the V gene TRBV5-1; 11 bases map to TRBD1. The germline V gene has CDR1 SGHRS and CDR2 YFSETQ. The CDR3 runs to 15 residues. CDR3 DNA sequence: TGTGCCGGCAGCTCGGGACAGGGGGAGGTCTATGGCTACACCTTC. This codes for CAGSSGQGEVYGYTF.

In regard to this clonotype: The junction shows a germline mismatch at one end, possibly a read error. The CDR3 nucleotides read TGCGCCAGCAGCCAAGTCGCAGGGAGCATTCAGCCCCAGCATTTC. It encodes CASSQVAGSIQPQHF. The chain links TRBV4-1 to TRBJ1-5; tentative D call: TRBD1 (5 bases). The CDR3 totals 15 residues. The germline V gene encodes CDR1 MGHRA and CDR2 YSYEKL.

J is TRBJ2-6 and V is TRBV6-5, with 9 nucleotides matching TRBD1. CDR3 size: 16 residues. V was clipped by 9 bases and J by 0 bases; unmatched bases: 6. The germline V gene has CDR1 MNHEY and CDR2 SVGAGI. Here the CDR3 DNA reads TGTGCCAGTAGTAGGACAGGGGACTCTGGGGCCAACGTCCTGACTTTC. Amino acid sequence: CASSRTGDSGANVLTF.

This chain uses TRBV7-2 with TRBJ2-1; D unclear. This CDR3 region has 14 residues. V lost 1 base, J lost 3 bases, and 7 bases lay in between. CDR1 and CDR2 (germline): SGHTA, FQGNSA. The CDR3 loop reads CASSLVWLYNEQFF. DNA for the CDR3: TGTGCCAGCAGCTTAGTGTGGCTCTACAATGAGCAGTTCTTC. The full variable domain, with the rest looked up from reference TRBV7-2 and TRBJ2-1, is GAGVSQSPSNKVTEKGKDVELRCDPISGHTALYWYRQSLGQGLEFLIYFQGNSAPDKSGLPSDRFSAERTGGSVSTLTIQRTQQEDSAVYLCASSLVWLYNEQFFGPGTRLTVL.

The chain carries TRBV11-2 and TRBJ1-1; no reliable D call. Germline CDR1 SGHAT, CDR2 FQNNGV. Trimming removed 5 bases from V and 5 bases from J, with 15 bases in between. There are 14 residues in the CDR3. The CDR3 nucleotides read TGTGCCAGCAGCCTCGGCTGGAGCCGGACTGAAGCTTTCTTT. Protein product: CASSLGWSRTEAFF.

J is TRBJ2-1 and V is TRBV5-1; 9 bases are a match to TRBD1. The length of the CDR3 is 22 residues. With V trimmed by 4 bases and J by 4 bases, 27 bases remained unmatched. From germline, CDR1 is SGHRS and CDR2 YFSETQ. The CDR3 DNA follows: TGCGCCAGCAGCCTACTACAGGGGGCTAGCGGTGCCCCGAGGGGGCGATACAATGAGCAGTTCTTC. This translates into CASSLLQGASGAPRGRYNEQFF.

This clonotype was seen a handful of times. The chain joins TRBV5-1 to TRBJ2-7; D uncertain. Per germline, CDR1 SGHRS and CDR2 YFSETQ. The CDR3 length is 14 residues. The germline V and J ends were trimmed by 4 bases and 1 base, with 12 bases remaining between them. CDR3 in amino acids: CASSRRSDSYEQYF. The CDR3 nucleotides are TGCGCCAGCAGCCGCCGATCTGATTCCTACGAGCAGTACTTC.

On this clonotype: At one of its ends the junction is not consistent with the germline gene, which may arise from a read error. The chain joins TRBV6-5 to TRBJ2-2; TRBD2 matches at 7 bases. Germline CDR1 MNHEY, CDR2 SVGAGI. The CDR3 spans 19 residues. The CDR3 protein is CANSYGERAGRPSGGELFF. The CDR3 DNA sequence: TGTGCCAACAGTTACGGGGAGCGAGCGGGACGGCCCTCGGGCGGGGAGCTGTTTTTT.

In the case of this clonotype: Just one base apart from a much larger clone, this may be a read error. The gene calls are TRBV7-8 and TRBJ2-5; weak D call: TRBD1 (8 bases). Germline-derived CDR1 and CDR2 are SGHVS and FQNEAQ. CDR3 size: 18 residues. The V end was cut by 4 bases, the J end by 8 bases, with 29 bases between. CDR3 sequence: CASSSTATGGGSKFTQYF. The CDR3 DNA is TGTGCCAGCAGCTCCACCGCTACAGGGGGAGGGTCCAAGTTTACCCAGTACTTC.

A note on this clonotype: A much larger clone sits a single nucleotide away, making a read error possible. The chain joins TRBV5-1 to TRBJ2-2, with 7 nucleotides matching TRBD1. Trimming cost V 1 base and J 8 bases; bases outside gene matches: 8. The CDR3 consists of 15 residues. Germline V CDR1 and CDR2: SGHRS, YFSETQ. CDR3 loop: CASSLITGDSGELFF. The CDR3, as DNA: TGCGCCAGCAGCTTGATTACAGGGGACAGTGGGGAGCTGTTTTTT.

In regard to this clonotype: The junction shows a germline mismatch at one end, possibly a read error. The J gene is TRBJ2-5, the V gene TRBV12-3 or TRBV12-4; 7 bases agree with TRBD2. CDR3 length equals 15 residues. The CDR3 reads CVSSGLAAVVETQYF. For the CDR3, the DNA is TGTGTCAGCAGCGGGCTAGCGGCAGTGGTGGAGACCCAGTATTTC.

The chain couples TRBV6-1 to TRBJ2-7; a weak D match, TRBD2 (5 bases). Looked up from germline, CDR1 is MNHNS and CDR2 is SASEGT. The CDR3 contains 14 residues. V was clipped by 7 bases and J by 3 bases, with 16 bases between them. The CDR3 nucleotides read TGTGCCAGCAATGGAAGACTAACGGGCTACGAGCAGTACTTC. It translates to CASNGRLTGYEQYF.

In the case of this clonotype: A much larger clone sits a single nucleotide away, making a read error possible. The CDR3 ends on some other residue instead of the conserved phenylalanine or tryptophan, so this is likely a read error. The chain employs TRBV4-1 and TRBJ1-6, with unresolved D. The V and J ends lost 1 base and 13 bases respectively, with 5 bases between them. The CDR3 extends over 11 amino acids. Germline V lookup: CDR1 MGHRA, CDR2 YSYEKL. In nucleotides, the CDR3 is TGCGCCAGCAGCCAAGGAGGTCCCCTCCACTAT. Translating gives CASSQGGPLHY.

The chain employs TRBV29-1 and TRBJ1-1; D unresolved. This CDR3 is built from 14 residues. Germline-derived CDR1 and CDR2 are SQVTM and ANQGSEA. CDR3 residues: CIAQTSRVLSRSFF. The CDR3 region has the DNA TGCATCGCCCAAACATCTAGGGTACTTAGTCGGTCTTTCTTT.

For this clonotype: This CDR3 fails to terminate in the conserved phenylalanine or tryptophan, so it likely reflects a read error. This chain links TRBV11-2 with TRBJ2-7; 12 positions match TRBD2. Germline V CDR1 and CDR2: SGHAT, FQNNGV. The V segment lost 6 bases and the J segment 2 bases; nucleotides outside the gene matches: 2. This CDR3 comprises 14 residues. The CDR3 coding sequence is TGTGCCAGCAGTCCTAGCGGGGGGGCCTACGAGCAGTACCTC. Its translation: CASSPSGGAYEQYL.

Points on this clonotype: A read error may be the cause here, since a much bigger clone is one base away. The chain uses TRBV6-2 or TRBV6-3 and TRBJ2-7; 10 nucleotides line up with TRBD2. The CDR3 extends over 14 amino acids. The germline CDR1 and CDR2 sequences are MNHEY and SVGEGT. The CDR3 region has the DNA TGTGCCAGCAGACTAGCGGGACCGACCTACGGGCAGTACGTC. It codes for CASRLAGPTYGQYV.

A remark on this clonotype: One end of the junction varies from germline; a read error may be responsible. The rearrangement joins TRBV12-3 or TRBV12-4 to TRBJ1-2, with no clear D. This CDR3 has 15 residues. The CDR3 sequence: CAGSLNIPGHYGYTF. The CDR3 nucleotides are TGTGCCGGCAGTTTAAATATTCCGGGCCACTATGGCTACACCTTC.